The rows below give T cell receptor beta chains drawn from one sample of a study of blood T cell repertoires in COVID-19. Data came from immunoSEQ multiplex PCR; TCRdb stores just in-frame clones and leaves some out. The data contain 120,000 or so clones, about 81% of them singletons. The sample comprised peripheral blood. These receptor sequences come from a woman between 45 and 65 years old with acute or convalescent COVID-19. Each CDR3 is given without its conserved first and last residue. The order of the fields is V gene, J gene, CDR3 protein.

V: TRBV6-5
J: TRBJ2-1
CDR3: ATRKAGIYNEQF

V: TRBV25-1
J: TRBJ1-1
CDR3: ASSESREYTEAF

V: TRBV2
J: TRBJ1-4
CDR3: ASSSLGQIEKLF

V: TRBV2
J: TRBJ2-1
CDR3: ASSAFRTSGTYNEQF

V: TRBV6-5
J: TRBJ2-1
CDR3: ASKPGLAGFDEQF

V: TRBV7-3
J: TRBJ2-1
CDR3: ASSLSGRGEQF

V: TRBV10-3
J: TRBJ2-7
CDR3: AISDRQGEAEQY

V: TRBV19
J: TRBJ1-5
CDR3: ASSQKGTGSKNQPQH

V: TRBV28
J: TRBJ1-1
CDR3: ASSLRKGVNTEAF

V: TRBV28
J: TRBJ2-7
CDR3: ASSSPRTALGEQY

V: TRBV3-1/TRBV3-2
J: TRBJ2-7
CDR3: ASSQTVTSYEQY

V: TRBV4-2
J: TRBJ2-1
CDR3: ASSFLSAGVQGNEQF

V: TRBV5-1
J: TRBJ1-4
CDR3: ASSRQGQNEKLF

V: TRBV5-4
J: TRBJ1-2
CDR3: ASSLGQSLDGYT

V: TRBV19
J: TRBJ1-2
CDR3: ASSVRQGNSNGYT

V: TRBV2
J: TRBJ2-2
CDR3: ASSSEQGNTGELF

V: TRBV4-1
J: TRBJ2-1
CDR3: ASSQGLAATRGNEQF

V: TRBV24-1
J: TRBJ2-1
CDR3: ATSGLYNEQF

V: TRBV2
J: TRBJ1-5
CDR3: ASKKGAQGNQPQH

V: TRBV6-1
J: TRBJ1-6
CDR3: ASSEESGSPLH

V: TRBV28
J: TRBJ1-1
CDR3: ASSLSPYTEAF

V: TRBV30
J: TRBJ2-7
CDR3: AWSRLDRPSYEQY

V: TRBV5-1
J: TRBJ1-5
CDR3: ASSPGGAGEAENQPQH

V: TRBV18
J: TRBJ2-2
CDR3: ASSRANTGELF

V: TRBV19
J: TRBJ1-4
CDR3: ASSISGTGLEKLF

V: TRBV3-1/TRBV3-2
J: TRBJ1-4
CDR3: ASSQMLQGGGEKLF

V: TRBV7-9
J: TRBJ1-5
CDR3: ASSSDRWDQPQH

V: TRBV18
J: TRBJ1-2
CDR3: ASSPTGESYGYT

V: TRBV2
J: TRBJ1-3
CDR3: ASSANTIY

V: TRBV7-3
J: TRBJ2-2
CDR3: ASSLSSSGELF

V: TRBV30
J: TRBJ2-5
CDR3: AWSDGQGVGETQY

V: TRBV7-9
J: TRBJ2-1
CDR3: ASSLVRGTGNNEQF

V: TRBV4-1
J: TRBJ2-7
CDR3: ASSRLEQGYEQY

V: TRBV10-3
J: TRBJ2-2
CDR3: AISLAGGDTGELF

V: TRBV5-8
J: TRBJ2-5
CDR3: ASSKDNEETQY

V: TRBV28
J: TRBJ1-2
CDR3: ASSRPGQGAGYGYT

V: TRBV19
J: TRBJ1-2
CDR3: ASSPSADSYGYT

V: TRBV6-5
J: TRBJ2-3
CDR3: ASSYWRGGDTQY

V: TRBV5-6
J: TRBJ2-5
CDR3: ASSLALGAGETQY

V: TRBV12-5
J: TRBJ2-7
CDR3: ASGLGGTGIRRQY

V: TRBV6-5
J: TRBJ2-3
CDR3: ASSYRDRGADTQY

V: TRBV30
J: TRBJ2-1
CDR3: ALDRGKYNEQF

V: TRBV7-9
J: TRBJ2-1
CDR3: ASRWGESYNEQF

V: TRBV15
J: TRBJ2-7
CDR3: ATSGTSEQY

V: TRBV19
J: TRBJ1-2
CDR3: ASIPTGTGYGYT

V: TRBV7-9
J: TRBJ2-3
CDR3: ASSPQTPEEGDTQY

V: TRBV6-5
J: TRBJ1-4
CDR3: ASSYSTTGGNEKLF

V: TRBV18
J: TRBJ1-2
CDR3: ASSSYRDRGTNYGYT

V: TRBV20-1
J: TRBJ2-1
CDR3: SASPGGNSYNEQF

V: TRBV5-8
J: TRBJ1-2
CDR3: ASSLQDFYGYT

V: TRBV13
J: TRBJ2-1
CDR3: ASSDRMEGSYNEQF